Listed below are T cell receptor beta chains from one sample, sequenced in a study of neurological immune-mediated disorders. Each CDR3 protein is one row after TCRdb ran MiXCR on the 5' RACE reads. The sample records 65,000 to 90,000 distinct CDR3 sequences, around 4.6% being singletons. The sample was PBMCs. The receptor set was obtained from a woman in her 30s with multiple sclerosis. Each CDR3 is given with its conserved first and last residue. Fields, in order: clone size, D gene, V gene, J gene, CDR3 DNA, CDR3 protein. The D gene is left open where the match is weak. Not every row has a clone size; where given, it reads once, few, many or a size class.

many	NA	TRBV20-1	TRBJ1-1	TGCAGTGCTTCTCGGGGGGTCGAATACACTGAAGCTTTCTTT	CSASRGVEYTEAFF
many	NA	TRBV7-2	TRBJ1-2	TGTGCCAGCAGCCCGGGACCATCGCGATCTAACTATGGCTACACCTTC	CASSPGPSRSNYGYTF
many	TRBD1	TRBV28	TRBJ2-1	TGTGCCAGCAGTCCGACGACAGGGTGGTACAATGAGCAGTTCTTC	CASSPTTGWYNEQFF
many	NA	TRBV29-1	TRBJ1-2	TGCAGCGTTGAGGCAGGGACGGATGGCTACACCTTC	CSVEAGTDGYTF
many	NA	TRBV5-6	TRBJ1-1	TGTGCCAGCAGCTTGTCGGCGAGATTTCCCGGGAACACTGAAGCTTTCTTT	CASSLSARFPGNTEAFF
many	TRBD1	TRBV6-1	TRBJ2-1	TGTGCCAGCAGTACCTACAGGGGGGATATGGATGAGCAGTTCTTC	CASSTYRGDMDEQFF
NA	TRBD1	TRBV12-3/TRBV12-4	TRBJ1-5	TGTGCCAGCAGTTTAACATGGACAGGGGTTCAGCACCAGCATTTT	CASSLTWTGVQHQHF
few	NA	TRBV5-1	TRBJ2-2	TGCGCCAGCCGCCAGGGCGGGAACACCGGGGAGCTGTTTTTT	CASRQGGNTGELFF
many	NA	TRBV5-1	TRBJ2-3	TGCGCCAGCAGCTTGGGGCTAGGAGGCACAGATACGCAGTATTTT	CASSLGLGGTDTQYF
many	NA	TRBV3-1	TRBJ2-5	TGTGCCAGCAGCCAGGGACAGACCCAGTACTTC	CASSQGQTQYF
many	NA	TRBV15	TRBJ1-1	TGTGCCACCAGCAGAAGGGAGAAGTCCACTGAAGCTTTCTTT	CATSRREKSTEAFF
many	NA	TRBV12-3/TRBV12-4	TRBJ2-2	TGTGCCAGCAGTTCATCTCCCGGAGACACCGGGGAGCTGTTTTTT	CASSSSPGDTGELFF
many	NA	TRBV5-5	TRBJ2-5	TGTGCCAGCAGCGGGGGGACAGTCCAAGAGACCCAGTACTTC	CASSGGTVQETQYF
NA	NA	TRBV11-2	TRBJ2-1	TGTGCCAGCAGCTTAACCGGGGCTCAGGGTTCGCAAGGTATGCAGTTCTTC	CASSLTGAQGSQGMQFF
many	NA	TRBV5-1	TRBJ1-2	TGCGCCAGCAGCTTGGGCCAATCTAACTATGGCTACACCTTC	CASSLGQSNYGYTF
few	NA	TRBV15	TRBJ1-5	TGTGCCACCAGCGCTGAATATGGGGTTGGAAATCAGCCCCAGCATTTT	CATSAEYGVGNQPQHF
many	NA	TRBV3-1	TRBJ2-1	TGTGCCAGCAGCCAACGCGGGGTAAACAATGAGCAGTTCTTC	CASSQRGVNNEQFF
many	NA	TRBV6-6	TRBJ2-5	TGTGCCAGCAGTCGCCCCCGGGACAACCAAGAGACCCAGTACTTC	CASSRPRDNQETQYF
NA	TRBD2	TRBV20-1	TRBJ2-3	TGCAGTGTTACGGGACTAGCGGGAGGGAATACGCAGTATTTT	CSVTGLAGGNTQYF
many	NA	TRBV12-3/TRBV12-4	TRBJ2-3	TGTGCCAGCAGTTGGGGACCGGGCACAGATACGCAGTATTTT	CASSWGPGTDTQYF